The source of this TCR beta chain is a study of CD8 T cells in ankylosing spondylitis. This CDR3 is 13 amino acids long. The V gene's germline CDR1 is SQVTM and CDR2 ANQGSEA. V lost 5 bases, J lost 1 base, and 10 bases lay in between. With molecular barcodes, quantitative 5'-RACE was used to make the TCR beta libraries. TCRdb reanalysed the 5' RACE reads using MiXCR and keeps one entry per CDR3 protein. The sample contains about 150,000 distinct CDR3 sequences, 40% to 50% of which appear only once. General study results and limits: Typical of ankylosing spondylitis blood, it appeared, was a TCR beta motif of roughly eight highly homologous variants. Disease-associated clones were reportedly significantly overrepresented in matched ankylosing spondylitis synovial fluid. Earlier literature documents some of the motif variants in reactive arthritis synovial fluid and blood.

Regarding this clonotype: Its antigen is still unknown.

The receptor comes from a male donor with ankylosing spondylitis. Sequencing used synovial fluid, either unsorted or a sorted T cell fraction (not recorded which). The rearrangement joins TRBV29-1 to TRBJ2-3; tentative D call: TRBD1 (6 bases). The CDR3 sequence is CSVRRTGTDTQYF. CDR3 nucleotide sequence: TGCAGCGTTAGACGGACAGGCACAGATACGCAGTATTTT.